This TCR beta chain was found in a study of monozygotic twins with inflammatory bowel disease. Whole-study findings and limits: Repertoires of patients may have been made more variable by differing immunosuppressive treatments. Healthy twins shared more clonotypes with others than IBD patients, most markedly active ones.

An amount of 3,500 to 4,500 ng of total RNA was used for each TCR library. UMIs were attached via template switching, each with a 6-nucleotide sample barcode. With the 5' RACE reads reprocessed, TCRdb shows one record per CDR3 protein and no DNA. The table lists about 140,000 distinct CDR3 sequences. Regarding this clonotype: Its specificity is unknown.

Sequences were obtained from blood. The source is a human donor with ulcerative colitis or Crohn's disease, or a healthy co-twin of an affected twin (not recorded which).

CDR3: CAVSTLGTDTQYF. This chain joins TRBV7-6 and TRBJ2-3. The CDR3 consists of 13 residues. The germline gives CDR1 SGHVS, CDR2 FNYEAQ. Combining the CDR3 with reference TRBV7-6 and TRBJ2-3 gives the whole variable domain GAGVSQSPRYKVTKRGQDVALRCDPISGHVSLYWYRQALGQGPEFLTYFNYEAQQDKSGLPNDRFSAERPEGSISTLTIQRTEQRDSAMYRCAVSTLGTDTQYFGPGTRLTVL.